The next 2 T cell receptor beta chains were all read from a single sample in a study of cytomegalovirus exposure and HLA in healthy donors. The primer mix had 60 Vbeta and 13 Jbeta primers. Repertoires were generated with immunoSEQ multiplex PCR, while TCRdb's copy carries only in-frame clones and drops some. The sample records about 160,000 clones, roughly 84% being singletons. Sequenced input: PBMCs. These receptor sequences come from a man aged 50 to 60 in good health and CMV-seropositive.

The chain joins TRBV12-5 to TRBJ2-3; D not resolved. This CDR3 comprises 14 residues. The V end was cut by 5 bases, the J end by 4 bases, with 13 bases between. In germline, CDR1 is LGHNT, CDR2 FRNRAP. The CDR3 is CASGARSVADTQYF. In nucleotides, the CDR3 is TGTGCTAGTGGTGCGCGGAGTGTCGCAGATACGCAGTATTTT.

This chain connects TRBV28 to TRBJ2-7; 8 bases match TRBD1. Unmatched junction bases numbered 5, after V lost 4 bases and J lost 3 bases. The CDR3 runs 14 residues. CDR1 and CDR2 from the germline V gene are MDHEN and SYDVKM. CDR3 loop: CASSSGTGVYEQYF. Written as DNA, the CDR3 is TGTGCCAGCAGTTCAGGGACAGGAGTCTACGAGCAGTACTTC.